The 11 T cell receptor beta chains below all came from one sample that was sequenced in a study of cytomegalovirus exposure and HLA in healthy donors. Both 60 Vbeta primers and 13 Jbeta primers went into the PCR. Sequencing was performed with immunoSEQ multiplex PCR; in TCRdb, only in-frame clones are kept and a portion is missing. The profile covers more than 80,000 clones, with roughly 75% appearing a single time and roughly 4.2% taken by the ten largest. Sequencing was performed on PBMCs. The source is a man in his sixties in good health and CMV-seronegative.

Worth noting for this clone: Germline is not matched at one junction end, which may reflect a read error. This chain connects TRBV7-9 to TRBJ2-7; 10 bases line up with TRBD1. The germline gives CDR1 SEHNR, CDR2 FQNEAQ (reference sequence). The CDR3 consists of 15 residues. In DNA, the CDR3 is TGTTCCAGCAGCTTAGCGACAGGGGGCCAGTACGAGCAGTACTTC. Amino acid sequence: CSSSLATGGQYEQYF.

Worth noting for this clone: The conserved final phenylalanine or tryptophan is absent from the CDR3, which likely points to a read error. V gene TRBV5-1 combines with J gene TRBJ2-7; TRBD1 might be the D (6 bases). There are 14 residues in the CDR3. The germline gives CDR1 SGHRS, CDR2 YFSETQ. Trimming cost V 7 bases and J 4 bases, with 18 bases left between them. CDR3 nucleotides: TGCGCCAGCCGACTCAGGGGACCCGCATACGAGCAGTACCTC. Its protein is CASRLRGPAYEQYL.

The rearrangement links TRBV4-1 to TRBJ1-2; D call uncertain. CDR1 is MGHRA, CDR2 YSYEKL, per germline. This CDR3 contains 13 residues. The germline V and J ends were trimmed by 0 bases and 8 bases, with 10 bases remaining between them. The CDR3 is CASSQETGLGYTF. CDR3 coding DNA: TGCGCCAGCAGCCAAGAGACCGGGTTAGGCTACACCTTC.

The rearrangement uses TRBV5-6 and TRBJ2-1; 12 bases are shared with TRBD2. Germline loops: CDR1 SGHDT, CDR2 YYEEEE. The ends lost 1 base at V and 5 bases at J; junction bases unmatched: 7. CDR3 length equals 17 residues. In nucleotides, the CDR3 is TGTGCCAGCAGCTTGCGGCTAGCGGGGGGGCCTGACAATGAGCAGTTCTTC. Its translation is CASSLRLAGGPDNEQFF. The whole variable domain, filled in from reference TRBV5-6 and TRBJ2-1, reads DAGVTQSPTHLIKTRGQQVTLRCSPKSGHDTVSWYQQALGQGPQFIFQYYEEEERQRGNFPDRFSGHQFPNYSSELNVNALLLGDSALYLCASSLRLAGGPDNEQFFGPGTRLTVL.

The rearrangement uses TRBV5-1 and TRBJ2-1, with TRBD1 matching 8 bases. The V and J ends lost 4 bases and 5 bases, in that order; junction bases with no gene match: 5. Per germline, CDR1 SGHRS and CDR2 YFSETQ. The CDR3 is 14 residues long. Here the CDR3 reads CASSNLDRDNEQFF. CDR3 bases: TGCGCCAGCAGCAACCTGGACAGGGACAATGAGCAGTTCTTC.

This clone was found once. V gene TRBV7-9 combines with J gene TRBJ1-2; 10 nucleotides agree with TRBD1. The CDR3 is made up of 15 amino acids. With 5 bases clipped from V and 8 bases from J, the junction kept 11 bases outside the gene matches. CDR1 SEHNR and CDR2 FQNEAQ come from the germline V gene (reference sequence). CDR3 sequence reads: CASSPADRGQRGYTF. For the CDR3, the DNA is TGTGCCAGCAGCCCCGCCGACAGGGGGCAGAGGGGCTACACCTTC.

The chain couples TRBV5-1 to TRBJ1-1, with D perhaps matching TRBD1 (6 bases). Germline assignment: CDR1 SGHRS and CDR2 YFSETQ. CDR3 length equals 14 residues. With 4 bases removed from V and 1 base from J, the gap between germline ends came to 11 bases. The CDR3 sequence: CASSRDRTNTEAFF. Here the CDR3 DNA reads TGCGCCAGCAGCCGAGACAGGACGAACACTGAAGCTTTCTTT.

The chain uses TRBV6-6 and TRBJ1-2, with a weak D call TRBD1 (5 bases). Germline CDR1 reads MNHNY; CDR2 reads SVGAGI (reference sequence). V dropped 2 bases and J dropped 7 bases, with 8 bases sitting between them. The CDR3 contains 12 residues. The CDR3 nucleotides are TGTGCCAGCAGTTACAGGGGAGGTGGCTACACCTTC. It codes for CASSYRGGGYTF.

The V gene is TRBV6-5, the J gene TRBJ1-1; 7 positions match TRBD1. CDR3 length equals 15 residues. The germline V gene has CDR1 MNHEY and CDR2 SVGAGI. The V and J ends lost 2 bases and 1 base, in that order; junction bases with no gene match: 4. DNA of the CDR3: TGTGCCAGCAGTTACGGGAAGGGGGCGAACACTGAAGCTTTCTTT. This gives the protein CASSYGKGANTEAFF.

The J gene is TRBJ2-2, the V gene TRBV28, with D maybe TRBD2 (6 bases). The germline V gene has CDR1 MDHEN and CDR2 SYDVKM. The V and J ends lost 2 bases and 4 bases respectively, with 14 bases between them. The CDR3 covers 16 residues. This CDR3 is CASSLGLSGATGELFF. Here the CDR3 DNA reads TGTGCCAGCAGTTTAGGCCTTAGCGGAGCCACCGGGGAGCTGTTTTTT.

The gene calls are TRBV9 and TRBJ1-1; 7 nucleotides align to TRBD1. Per germline, CDR1 SGDLS and CDR2 YYNGEE. The CDR3 has 14 residues. The V and J ends lost 4 bases and 2 bases, in that order; junction bases with no gene match: 5. The CDR3 DNA follows: TGTGCCAGCAGCCTAGGACAGGCTAACACTGAAGCTTTCTTT. Translation: CASSLGQANTEAFF.